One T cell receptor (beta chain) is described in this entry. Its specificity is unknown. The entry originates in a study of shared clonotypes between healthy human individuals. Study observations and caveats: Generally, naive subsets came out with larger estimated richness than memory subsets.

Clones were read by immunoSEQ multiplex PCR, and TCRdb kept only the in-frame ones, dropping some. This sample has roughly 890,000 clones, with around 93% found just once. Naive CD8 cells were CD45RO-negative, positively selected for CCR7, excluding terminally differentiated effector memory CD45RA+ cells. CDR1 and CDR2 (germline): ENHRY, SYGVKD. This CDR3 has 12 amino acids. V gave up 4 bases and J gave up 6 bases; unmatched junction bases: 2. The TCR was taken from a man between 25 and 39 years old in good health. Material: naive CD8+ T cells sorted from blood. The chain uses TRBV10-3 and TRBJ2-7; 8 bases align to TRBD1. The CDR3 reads CAISGTGSEQYF. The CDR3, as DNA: TGTGCCATCAGTGGGACAGGGTCCGAGCAGTACTTC.